This TCR beta chain came from a study of Ad26.COV2.S vaccination and SARS-CoV-2 variants. Study context: Ad26.COV2.S, an intramuscular injection, was given once or twice 56 days apart.

To note about this clone: Its specificity is not known.

Treatment indicated: some 20 received Ad26.COV2.S at low or high dose, single or two shots; 5 received placebo; per-sample allocation not given. Day 63 after the first vaccine or placebo injection was the time point for sampling. The CDR3 spans 15 residues. CDR1 is SGHRS and CDR2 is YFSETQ in the germline V gene. The J segment lost 2 bases and the V segment lost 0 bases, leaving 2 bases of the junction unmatched. The study's findings and limits: Possible underestimation of total T cell responses by the TCR breadth and depth analyses was noted. The study found similar non-spike TCR breadth in vaccine and placebo recipients.

TCRdb keeps only in-frame clones here, not all; method: immunoSEQ multiplex PCR. Here the sample spans more than 300,000 clones, more than 85% being singletons. The chain recombines TRBV5-1 with TRBJ1-2; the match to TRBD1 covers 9 bases. The TCR comes from a person between 18 and 65 years old who received the Ad26.COV2.S COVID-19 vaccine or a placebo. This specimen consisted of peripheral blood, obtained in a trial of Ad26.COV2.S vaccine versus placebo. CDR3 sequence: CASSLGTGANYGYTF. The DNA of the CDR3 is TGCGCCAGCAGCTTGGGGACAGGGGCCAACTATGGCTACACCTTC.